Following are 30 T cell receptor beta chains from one sample sequenced in a study of beta chain features in type 1 diabetes. Study-level findings and limits: All four CD4+ subsets of Type 1 diabetes patients contained TCRB CDR3s that were moderately but significantly shorter.

The whole isolated RNA underwent reverse transcription, so sequencing captured expressed TCRB transcripts. The method was immunoSEQ multiplex PCR; TCRdb's version includes in-frame clones alone and lacks a portion of them. Found here are around 56,000 clones, 40% to 65% of them singletons; the top ten hold 2% to 3%. The antigens for these receptors are not known. Sequenced material: Tregs from blood. Source of these receptors: a woman aged 40 to 50 with type 1 diabetes.

The V and J genes are TRBV19 and TRBJ1-2, with D maybe TRBD1 (6 bases). V shed 5 bases and J shed 4 bases, with 14 bases lying between them. The CDR3 extends over 14 amino acids. In germline, CDR1 is LNHDA, CDR2 SQIVND (reference sequence). The CDR3 nucleotides read TGTGCCAGTAGTCCCGGACAGTCCCTCTATGGCTACACCTTC. Encoded protein: CASSPGQSLYGYTF.

The chain recombines TRBV6-6 with TRBJ2-7; 8 nucleotides agree with TRBD1. The V gene's germline CDR1 is MNHNY and CDR2 SVGAGI (reference sequence). The CDR3 has 15 amino acids. Losses at the gene ends were 6 bases for V and 1 base for J; bases not matched to a gene: 8. The CDR3 DNA reads as TGTGCCAGCAGCCCCGGACAGGGCCTATCCTACGAGCAGTACTTC. Amino acid sequence: CASSPGQGLSYEQYF.

The chain joins TRBV5-1 to TRBJ2-5; 9 nucleotides agree with TRBD2. V lost 5 bases to trimming and J lost 1 base; unmatched junction nucleotides: 9. Per the germline V gene, CDR1 is SGHRS and CDR2 is YFSETQ. The CDR3 spans 16 residues. In nucleotides, the CDR3 is TGCGCCAGCAGTCTTTTCCCTAGCGGGGCCCAAGAGACCCAGTACTTC. This translates into CASSLFPSGAQETQYF.

In its sample, this clone was seen a few times. The J gene is TRBJ1-2, the V gene TRBV7-2; no reliable D call. Germline assignment: CDR1 SGHTA and CDR2 FQGNSA. Trimming took 5 bases from V and 8 from J, leaving 24 bases between them. The CDR3 is 16 amino acids. The CDR3 region is CASSRLPGPTAWGYTF. CDR3 DNA: TGTGCCAGCAGCCGTCTACCGGGTCCGACGGCGTGGGGCTACACCTTC.

The chain uses TRBV19 and TRBJ1-2, with 7 bases fitting TRBD1. CDR1 and CDR2 from the germline V gene are LNHDA and SQIVND (reference sequence). This CDR3 region has 12 residues. The V and J ends lost 7 bases and 2 bases, in that order; junction bases with no gene match: 1. Here the CDR3 reads CASTRGNYGYTF. CDR3 DNA sequence: TGTGCCAGTACCAGGGGGAACTATGGCTACACCTTC.

The genes are TRBV28 and TRBJ1-1; a weak D match, TRBD1 (5 bases). The CDR3 covers 11 residues. Germline CDR1 reads MDHEN; CDR2 reads SYDVKM. The V and J ends lost 8 bases and 3 bases respectively, with 7 bases between them. In DNA form, the CDR3 reads TGTGCCAGCCAGGGCTACACTGAAGCTTTCTTT. Translation: CASQGYTEAFF.

This clone was observed a single time. The chain is built from TRBV10-3 and TRBJ2-3, with a possible D match to TRBD2 (5 bases). Germline lookup yields CDR1 ENHRY and CDR2 SYGVKD. Between the trimmed V and J ends, which lost 6 bases and 2 bases, there was a span of 18 bases. The CDR3 has 16 residues. The CDR3 is CAIRASTGGDTDTQYF. Here the CDR3 DNA reads TGTGCCATCAGGGCCTCGACTGGAGGAGACACAGATACGCAGTATTTT.

V usage is TRBV6-5 and J usage is TRBJ2-7; D unresolved. The CDR3 covers 14 residues. CDR1 MNHEY and CDR2 SVGAGI come from the germline V gene. Trimming took 7 bases from V and 2 from J, leaving 15 bases between them. The CDR3 loop is CASKTIGVTYEQYF. For the CDR3, the DNA is TGTGCCAGCAAAACGATAGGAGTTACCTACGAGCAGTACTTC.

This rearrangement joins TRBV9 to TRBJ2-3; 9 bases map to TRBD2. CDR3 length: 14 residues. J gave up 4 bases and V 4 bases, and 4 bases lay outside the gene matches. Germline V gene data show CDR1 as SGDLS and CDR2 as YYNGEE. The CDR3 reads CASSSAGGADTQYF. For the CDR3, the DNA is TGTGCCAGCAGCTCGGCGGGGGGGGCAGATACGCAGTATTTT.

The CDR3 DNA reads TGCGCCAGCAGCTTGAGGGAGGTGCGGGGAACGGCCAAAAACATTCAGTACTTC. This encodes CASSLREVRGTAKNIQYF. The chain has TRBV5-1 and TRBJ2-4, with D perhaps matching TRBD2 (6 bases). In germline, CDR1 is SGHRS, CDR2 YFSETQ. V lost 1 base to trimming and J lost 1 base, with 18 bases between them. The CDR3 totals 18 residues. The whole variable domain, filled in from reference TRBV5-1 and TRBJ2-4, reads KAGVTQTPRYLIKTRGQQVTLSCSPISGHRSVSWYQQTPGQGLQFLFEYFSETQRNKGNFPGRFSGRQFSNSRSEMNVSTLELGDSALYLCASSLREVRGTAKNIQYFGAGTRLSVL.

V usage is TRBV7-2 and J usage is TRBJ2-7; 9 positions match TRBD1. The ends lost 4 bases at V and 1 base at J; junction bases unmatched: 5. The germline gives CDR1 SGHTA, CDR2 FQGNSA. CDR3 size: 15 residues. For the CDR3, the DNA is TGTGCCAGCAGCTCTGGACAGGGGTTTTCCTACGAGCAGTACTTC. It codes for CASSSGQGFSYEQYF.

The chain recombines TRBV18 with TRBJ2-4; 15 bases line up with TRBD2. The germline V gene has CDR1 KGHSH and CDR2 LQKENI. This CDR3 comprises 17 residues. V was pared by 4 bases and J by 8 bases, with 9 bases of the junction left unmatched. CDR3 nucleotides: TGTGCCAGCTCACGTGGTGGACTAGCGGGAGGGTTGGACATTCAGTACTTC. Protein product: CASSRGGLAGGLDIQYF.

The chain joins TRBV6-1 to TRBJ1-1; unclear D gene. The germline V gene has CDR1 MNHNS and CDR2 SASEGT. This CDR3 is 11 amino acids long. The V and J ends lost 5 bases and 7 bases respectively, with 8 bases between them. In DNA, the CDR3 is TGTGCCAGCAGTCGGGAGCTTGAAGCTTTCTTT. This codes for CASSRELEAFF.

The chain couples TRBV7-2 to TRBJ2-1; 7 positions agree with TRBD2. CDR1 SGHTA and CDR2 FQGNSA come from the germline V gene. The CDR3 has 16 residues. V was clipped by 5 bases and J by 4 bases; unmatched bases: 11. CDR3: CASSNRLGLDYNEQFF. DNA for the CDR3: TGTGCCAGCAGCAACCGTCTAGGACTAGATTACAATGAGCAGTTCTTC.

The chain has TRBV10-3 and TRBJ2-3; 7 nucleotides agree with TRBD2. The ends lost 10 bases at V and 5 bases at J; junction bases unmatched: 6. CDR3 length: 12 amino acids. Germline loops: CDR1 ENHRY, CDR2 SYGVKD. The CDR3: CATGGDEDTQYF. In DNA, the CDR3 is TGTGCCACGGGGGGAGATGAAGATACGCAGTATTTT.

This clone was found a few times. The rearrangement joins TRBV29-1 to TRBJ2-1; D might be TRBD2 (5 bases). CDR3 length equals 12 residues. Trimming cost V 6 bases and J 1 base, with 7 bases left between them. Germline lookup yields CDR1 SQVTM and CDR2 ANQGSEA. The CDR3 bases are TGCAGCGTGAGGGAGTCCTACAATGAGCAGTTCTTC. Translated, it gives CSVRESYNEQFF.

The rearrangement joins TRBV5-8 to TRBJ2-5; 9 positions match TRBD2. The CDR3 covers 15 residues. Germline-derived CDR1 and CDR2 are SGHTS and YDEGEE. V was clipped by 0 bases and J by 4 bases; unmatched bases: 4. DNA of the CDR3: TGTGCCAGCAGCTTGGTAGCGGGGGTACGAGAGACCCAGTACTTC. Residues: CASSLVAGVRETQYF.

The chain has TRBV20-1 and TRBJ2-7; a weak D match, TRBD2 (5 bases). Germline CDR1 is DFQATT and CDR2 is SNEGSKA (reference sequence). The CDR3 sequence is 11 residues long. The CDR3 DNA is TGCAGAGCCGGGGATCTCTACGAGCAGTACTTC. This encodes CRAGDLYEQYF.

The V gene is TRBV11-2, the J gene TRBJ2-2; D possibly corresponds to TRBD2 (6 bases). CDR3 size: 15 residues. Germline assignment: CDR1 SGHAT and CDR2 FQNNGV. With 2 bases removed from V and 6 bases from J, the gap between germline ends came to 13 bases. CDR3 residues: CASSLTGGKAGELFF. The CDR3 DNA sequence: TGTGCCAGCAGCTTAACCGGAGGGAAGGCCGGGGAGCTGTTTTTT.

This clone has more than one count but fewer than ten. The chain's CDR3 is CASSQGRQETQYF. In DNA, the CDR3 is TGCGCCAGCAGCCAAGGGCGGCAAGAGACCCAGTACTTC. The chain is built from TRBV4-1 and TRBJ2-5, with D uncertain. Between the trimmed V and J ends, which lost 1 base and 2 bases, there was a span of 5 bases. CDR3 length: 13 amino acids. Germline V CDR1 and CDR2: MGHRA, YSYEKL.

The chain employs TRBV9 and TRBJ2-5, with 7 bases aligning to TRBD2. Germline values: CDR1 SGDLS, CDR2 YYNGEE. The CDR3 has 16 amino acids. J lost 1 base, V lost 3 bases, and 9 bases had no gene match. This CDR3 reads CASSERASGSQETQYF. The CDR3 region has the DNA TGTGCCAGCAGCGAGAGAGCTAGCGGAAGCCAAGAGACCCAGTACTTC.

This clone was detected only a few times. The chain employs TRBV5-1 and TRBJ2-5; a weak D match, TRBD2 (5 bases). The CDR3 runs 12 residues. Looked up from germline, CDR1 is SGHRS and CDR2 is YFSETQ. Trimming removed 4 bases at V and 8 bases at J, with 12 bases between. CDR3 in amino acids: CASSQSSGTQYF. CDR3 bases: TGCGCCAGCAGCCAGAGCAGCGGTACCCAGTACTTC. Based on the CDR3 plus reference TRBV5-1 and TRBJ2-5, the full variable domain is KAGVTQTPRYLIKTRGQQVTLSCSPISGHRSVSWYQQTPGQGLQFLFEYFSETQRNKGNFPGRFSGRQFSNSRSEMNVSTLELGDSALYLCASSQSSGTQYFGPGTRLLVL.

The sample holds a few counts of this clone. The rearrangement joins TRBV7-9 to TRBJ1-2; no reliable D call. V shed 1 base and J shed 4 bases, with 7 bases lying between them. This CDR3 is built from 13 residues. Germline V lookup: CDR1 SEHNR, CDR2 FQNEAQ (reference sequence). Here the CDR3 reads CASSLDGVYGYTF. CDR3 bases: TGTGCCAGCAGCTTAGACGGGGTCTATGGCTACACCTTC.

The chain couples TRBV7-2 to TRBJ2-7; tentative D call: TRBD1 (6 bases). Trimming pared 1 base from V and 6 bases from J, leaving 13 bases between. CDR1 is SGHTA, CDR2 FQGNSA, per germline. The length of the CDR3 is 14 residues. CDR3 DNA: TGTGCCAGCAGCTTAGAGGGCAGGGGATCCGAGCAGTACTTC. This codes for CASSLEGRGSEQYF.

This clone occurred a few times. This specimen includes other DNA sequences encoding the same CDR3. The genes are TRBV9 and TRBJ2-1, with TRBD2 identical over 9 bases. Germline CDR1 and CDR2: SGDLS and YYNGEE. The CDR3 covers 15 residues. V was pared by 2 bases and J by 4 bases, with 4 bases of the junction left unmatched. CDR3 nucleotide sequence: TGTGCCAGCAGCGTGAGCGGGGGGCCATACAATGAGCAGTTCTTC. Its protein is CASSVSGGPYNEQFF.

The rearrangement uses TRBV19 and TRBJ2-1; D is ambiguous. CDR3 length: 13 amino acids. V shed 2 bases and J shed 5 bases, with 7 bases lying between them. Germline CDR1 and CDR2: LNHDA and SQIVND (reference sequence). CDR3 sequence: CASSIQAHNEQFF. The CDR3 bases are TGTGCCAGTAGTATACAGGCCCACAATGAGCAGTTCTTC.

This clone was counted a few times. The chain recombines TRBV2 with TRBJ2-5; TRBD1 agrees at 9 bases. CDR3 length: 14 amino acids. V shed 6 bases and J 5 bases; nucleotides not matched to a gene: 7. CDR1 and CDR2 (germline): SNHLY, FYNNEI. The DNA for the CDR3 is TGTGCCAGCAGCCAACAGGGGGCTGGGGAGACCCAGTACTTC. It specifies CASSQQGAGETQYF.

This clone has more than one count but fewer than ten. The rearrangement joins TRBV21-1 to TRBJ2-4; the D segment call TRBD2 is taken from the table without a DNA check. TRBV21-1 counts as a pseudogene. The CDR3 runs to 15 residues. CDR3 in DNA: TGTGCCAGCAGCAAGGGAGGATCGGACAAAAACATTCAGTACTTC. This encodes CASSKGGSDKNIQYF.

This chain links TRBV4-1 with TRBJ2-5, with 8 bases fitting TRBD2. The CDR3 has 15 amino acids. In germline, CDR1 is MGHRA, CDR2 YSYEKL. Trimming at V came to 0 bases and at J to 11 bases, leaving 11 bases not matched to a gene. CDR3 nucleotide sequence: TGCGCCAGCAGCCAAGAATCGCGGGAGGTGGGGGAGCAGTACTTC. Its protein is CASSQESREVGEQYF.

V gene TRBV7-6 combines with J gene TRBJ2-5, with D possibly being TRBD2 (6 bases). The CDR3 is 14 amino acids. The V and J ends lost 4 bases and 4 bases respectively, with 13 bases between them. Germline CDR1 SGHVS, CDR2 FNYEAQ. In DNA, the CDR3 is TGTGCCAGCAGCTCCCGGGGGAATCGAGAGACCCAGTACTTC. This encodes CASSSRGNRETQYF.